This TCR beta chain was identified in a study of cytomegalovirus exposure and HLA in healthy donors. Study-wide results and limits: The study flagged roughly 160 TCR beta chains as cytomegalovirus-associated.

Trimming removed 4 bases from V and 6 bases from J, with 13 bases in between. CDR1 is SEHNR, CDR2 FQNEAQ, per germline (reference sequence). The CDR3 is 15 amino acids. Sequenced by immunoSEQ multiplex PCR; TCRdb stores in-frame clones only, minus some. Seen here are tens of thousands of clones, approximately 93% observed once, and the top ten hold roughly 5.2%. About this clone itself: Its specificity is unknown.

The sequencing input was PBMCs. J is TRBJ1-6 and V is TRBV7-9; D remains ambiguous. The receptor was isolated from a woman aged 18-30 years in good health and CMV-seronegative. The CDR3 loop is CASSSAPGLNSPLHF. DNA for the CDR3: TGTGCCAGCAGCTCCGCCCCGGGTCTTAATTCACCCCTCCACTTT. Variable domain in full (rest from reference TRBV7-9 and TRBJ1-6): DTGVSQNPRHKITKRGQNVTFRCDPISEHNRLYWYRQTLGQGPEFLTYFQNEAQLEKSRLLSDRFSAERPKGSFSTLEIQRTEQGDSAMYLCASSSAPGLNSPLHFGNGTRLTVT.